The entry below gives a single TCR beta chain sequence along with its context. What it binds is not known. Some clones are missing from TCRdb's copy, which holds only in-frame ones; the method was immunoSEQ multiplex PCR. Among 14,000 to 15,000 clones listed, 80% were seen once. The data were obtained in a study of OX40 agonist ivuxolimab in advanced cancers. Across the study: Ivuxolimab, an agonist antibody against OX40 (CD134), was given to patients. Partial responses were achieved by three patients, one with hepatocellular carcinoma and two with cutaneous melanoma.

Study findings and constraints: In CD8+ T cells, expanded clones were on average more numerous than in CD4+. Antigen specificity remained undetermined for the expanded peripheral T cells.

V gave up 3 bases and J gave up 2 bases, with 8 bases separating them. The CDR3 loop spans 13 amino acids. The germline V gene encodes CDR1 SEHNR and CDR2 FQNEAQ (reference sequence). Sequencing used CD4+ or CD8+ T cells sorted from blood, obtained in a trial of the OX40 agonist ivuxolimab. The V and J genes are TRBV7-9 and TRBJ2-7; no clear D gene. This clonotype was obtained from an adult with an advanced solid tumor such as melanoma, head and neck, liver or kidney cancer. In DNA form, the CDR3 reads TGTGCCAGCAGCTTGGTGACGGCCTACGAGCAGTACTTC. It encodes CASSLVTAYEQYF. Complete variable domain (other parts from reference TRBV7-9 and TRBJ2-7): DTGVSQNPRHKITKRGQNVTFRCDPISEHNRLYWYRQTLGQGPEFLTYFQNEAQLEKSRLLSDRFSAERPKGSFSTLEIQRTEQGDSAMYLCASSLVTAYEQYFGPGTRLTVT.